Given below is one TCR beta chain in context. This clonotype was detected only a few times. Its antigen is still unknown. No base quality information exists; no much larger clone differs at one position. The germline V gene (reference sequence) yields DFQATT for CDR1 and SNEGSKA for CDR2. V has 6 bases trimmed and J has 1 base trimmed; junction bases matching no gene number 11. The CDR3 has 15 amino acids, counting the end cysteine and phenylalanine. Only the CDR3 DNA is retained, 45 bases long and in frame from the first base. The data originate from a study of T cells after yellow fever vaccination (dated 2019 in TCRdb). Regarding the research as a whole: Libraries from fractions with low cell numbers were prepared with the SMART-Seq v4 Ultra Low Input RNA kit. To follow T-cell clones before and after both primary and booster YFV17D yellow fever vaccination, bulk TCR alpha and beta repertoires underwent longitudinal sequencing. Blood was drawn at multiple timepoints before and after primary and secondary immunization, with bulk PBMC replicates and cell subsets isolated. Two healthy male donors, one aged 18 to 30 and one aged 30 to 40 years, were included in the cohort. General conclusions and limits of the study: After the booster, most clones that had expanded after primary vaccination were detected again (around 97% of CD4 and around nine tenths of CD8), suggesting broad maintenance of memory. The study included only two donors, which limits how far the findings can be generalized. A small fraction of clonotypes appeared in both the CD4 and CD8 compartments, likely as a result of convergent recombination. The secondary T-cell response was found to be weaker but faster than the primary response, with a peak reached on day 5 rather than on day 15. Computational filtering was needed because FACS-sorted repertoires could contain abundant contaminating clonotypes from the bulk population.

The treatment or condition label on this specimen signifies: live attenuated yellow fever vaccine strain. At each blood-draw timepoint, two biological replicates of bulk PBMCs were obtained. PBMCs were isolated from peripheral blood using a standard Ficoll-Paque protocol. TriZol was used to extract RNA from bulk PBMCs, from CD4 and CD8 fractions, and from dextramer-positive and dextramer-negative fractions. TCR cDNA was synthesized by 5'RACE template switching, through which a universal primer site and unique molecular identifiers were introduced. cDNA synthesis was primed from both the TCR alpha and TCR beta constant segments. Libraries were amplified in two PCR steps, with sample barcodes and sequencing adapters added in the second step. Sequencing of libraries was done on Illumina HiSeq 2500 (2x100 bp) or NovaSeq (2x150 bp). The paper's processing steps were these. MIGEC handled demultiplexing of reads and collapsing into UMI consensus sequences, while MiXCR performed V(D)J alignment. Vaccine-responding clonotypes were identified with edgeR using replicate PBMC samples, with FDR below 0.01 and a log2 fold change above 5 up to day 15 being required. CD4 or CD8 identity was assigned to each bulk clonotype according to whether the clonotype was present at higher abundance in the sequenced CD4 repertoire or the sequenced CD8 repertoire. TCRdb cleaned the public reads at Q25 with fastp, built clones with MiXCR and kept in-frame beta chains. Rows merge per CDR3 protein into single entries with the most common DNA and genes. These V and J calls are TCRdb output, not the study's own analysis. In this sample the table shows about 550,000 distinct CDR3 sequences, 19% of which occur a single time. Clones ranked in the top ten supply roughly 13% of the sample.

This TCR derives from a man aged 25-40 years who received the YFV17D yellow fever vaccine. Recombination joined TRBV20-1 with TRBJ2-7; TRBD2 matches 8 bases in the middle. This sample comprised PBMCs, obtained 15 days after the yellow fever booster vaccination. The nucleotide sequence reads TGCAGTGCCCAACTCCTAGCGGGTGGATCCTACGAGCAGTACTTC. It is translated as CSAQLLAGGSYEQYF.